This record covers a single T cell receptor (beta chain). Germline CDR1 SGHTA, CDR2 FQGNSA. The V gene lost 3 bases and the J gene lost 7 bases, with 16 bases spanning the gap. The CDR3 is 14 residues long. TCRdb ran MiXCR on the PCR reads and lists one entry per CDR3 protein. The profile shows some 25,000 distinct CDR3 sequences, about 40% of them singletons. This specimen comes from a study of tumor-infiltrating lymphocytes in oesophageal squamous cell carcinoma. The source of this sequence is a male donor with esophageal squamous cell carcinoma. Sequencing was carried out using esophageal tumor tissue. The gene calls are TRBV7-2 and TRBJ2-7; tentatively, D is TRBD2 (6 bases). CDR3 amino acids: CASSLGLAYSEQYF. DNA of the CDR3: TGTGCCAGCAGCTTGGGTCTAGCGTATAGTGAGCAGTACTTC.